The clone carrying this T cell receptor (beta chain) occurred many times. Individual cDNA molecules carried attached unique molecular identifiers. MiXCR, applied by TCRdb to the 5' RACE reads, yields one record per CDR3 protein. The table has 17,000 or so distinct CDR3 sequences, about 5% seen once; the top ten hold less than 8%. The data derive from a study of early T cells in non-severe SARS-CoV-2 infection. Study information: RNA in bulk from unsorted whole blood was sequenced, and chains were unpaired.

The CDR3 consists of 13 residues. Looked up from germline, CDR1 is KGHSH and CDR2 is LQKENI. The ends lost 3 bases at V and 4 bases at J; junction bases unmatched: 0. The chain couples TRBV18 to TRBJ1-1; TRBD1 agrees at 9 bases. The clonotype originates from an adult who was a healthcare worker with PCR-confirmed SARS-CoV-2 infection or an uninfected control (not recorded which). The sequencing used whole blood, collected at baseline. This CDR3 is CASSPGQGTEAFF. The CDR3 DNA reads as TGTGCCAGCTCACCGGGACAGGGCACTGAAGCTTTCTTT.